This T cell receptor beta chain was sequenced in a study of blood T cell repertoires in COVID-19. Study information: The United States, Italy and Spain supplied acute and convalescent COVID-19 samples. In each case, the material was cDNA or gDNA derived from T cells, B-cell-depleted T cells, or PBMCs.

This CDR3 has 15 residues. Unmatched junction bases numbered 5, after V lost 2 bases and J lost 2 bases. CDR1 is LNHDA and CDR2 is SQIVND in the germline V gene (reference sequence). In the original analysis: Estimation of nucleated cell counts was performed using reference gene primer amplification. Profiled with immunoSEQ multiplex PCR; TCRdb holds only in-frame clones, not every one. V, J and clone size were drawn from that table, and D and trimming were deduced from the DNA. The sample lists hundreds of thousands of clones; roughly 90% were seen once. This TCR was recovered from a man aged 35 to 55 with acute or convalescent COVID-19. V is TRBV19 and J is TRBJ1-2; 7 nucleotides agree with TRBD1. The sample comprised peripheral blood. CDR3 loop: CASSIRGGANYGYTF. For the CDR3, the DNA is TGTGCCAGTAGTATAAGAGGGGGCGCAAACTATGGCTACACCTTC.